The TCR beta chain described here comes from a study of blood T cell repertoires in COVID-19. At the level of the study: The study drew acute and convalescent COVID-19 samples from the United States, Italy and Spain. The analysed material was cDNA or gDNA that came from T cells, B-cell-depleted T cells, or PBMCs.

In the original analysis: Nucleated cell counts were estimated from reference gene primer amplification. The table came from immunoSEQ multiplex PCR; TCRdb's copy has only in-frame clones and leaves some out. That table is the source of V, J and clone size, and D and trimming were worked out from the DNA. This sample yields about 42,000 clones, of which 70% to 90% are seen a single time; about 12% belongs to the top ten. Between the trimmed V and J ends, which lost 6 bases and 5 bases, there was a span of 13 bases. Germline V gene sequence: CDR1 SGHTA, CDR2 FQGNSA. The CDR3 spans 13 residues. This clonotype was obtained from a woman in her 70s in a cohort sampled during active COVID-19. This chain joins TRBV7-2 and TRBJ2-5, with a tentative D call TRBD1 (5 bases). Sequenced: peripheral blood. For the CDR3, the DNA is TGTGCCAGCAGGTCGACAGTAGAGGAGACCCAGTACTTC. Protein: CASRSTVEETQYF.